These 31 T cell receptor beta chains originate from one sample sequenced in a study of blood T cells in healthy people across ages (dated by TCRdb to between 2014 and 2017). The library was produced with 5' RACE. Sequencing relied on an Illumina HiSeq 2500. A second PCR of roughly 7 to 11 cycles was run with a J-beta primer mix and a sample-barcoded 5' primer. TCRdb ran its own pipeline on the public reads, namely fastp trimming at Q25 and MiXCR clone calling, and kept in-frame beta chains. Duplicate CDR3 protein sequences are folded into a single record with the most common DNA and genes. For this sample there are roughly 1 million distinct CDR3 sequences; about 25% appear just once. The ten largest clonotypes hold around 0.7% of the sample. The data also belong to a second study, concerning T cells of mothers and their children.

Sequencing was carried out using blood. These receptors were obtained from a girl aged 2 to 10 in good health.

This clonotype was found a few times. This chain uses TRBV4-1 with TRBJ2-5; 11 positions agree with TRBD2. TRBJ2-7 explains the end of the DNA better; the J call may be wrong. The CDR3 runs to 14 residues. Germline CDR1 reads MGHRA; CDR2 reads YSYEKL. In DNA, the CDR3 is TGCGCCAGCAGCCCGGGACTAGCGGAGGACGAGCAGTACTTC. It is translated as CASSPGLAEDEQYF.

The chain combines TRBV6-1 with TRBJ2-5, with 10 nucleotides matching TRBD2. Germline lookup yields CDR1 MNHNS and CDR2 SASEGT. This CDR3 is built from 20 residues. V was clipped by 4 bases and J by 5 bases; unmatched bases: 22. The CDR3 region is CASSARATGTSAPRGETQYF. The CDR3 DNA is TGTGCCAGCAGTGCCCGCGCAACCGGGACTAGCGCTCCCCGGGGGGAGACCCAGTACTTC.

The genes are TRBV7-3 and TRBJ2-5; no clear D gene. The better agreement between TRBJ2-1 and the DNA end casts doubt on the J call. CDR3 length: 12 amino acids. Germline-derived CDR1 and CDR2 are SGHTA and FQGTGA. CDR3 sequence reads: CASSLTVGEQFF. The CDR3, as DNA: TGTGCCAGCAGCTTAACTGTCGGTGAGCAGTTCTTC.

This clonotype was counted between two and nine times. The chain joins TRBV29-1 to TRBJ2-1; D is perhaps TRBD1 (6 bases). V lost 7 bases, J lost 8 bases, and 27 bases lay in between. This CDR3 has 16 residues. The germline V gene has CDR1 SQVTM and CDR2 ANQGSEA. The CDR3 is CSAQRVQGPRSYEQFF. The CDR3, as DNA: TGCAGCGCCCAGAGAGTACAGGGCCCGAGGTCATATGAGCAGTTCTTC.

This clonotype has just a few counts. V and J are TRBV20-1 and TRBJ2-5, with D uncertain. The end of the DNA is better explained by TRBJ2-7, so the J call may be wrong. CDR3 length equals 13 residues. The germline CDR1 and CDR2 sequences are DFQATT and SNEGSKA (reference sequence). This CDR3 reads CSARLPGTYEQYF. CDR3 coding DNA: TGCAGTGCTAGACTTCCAGGAACCTACGAGCAGTACTTC.

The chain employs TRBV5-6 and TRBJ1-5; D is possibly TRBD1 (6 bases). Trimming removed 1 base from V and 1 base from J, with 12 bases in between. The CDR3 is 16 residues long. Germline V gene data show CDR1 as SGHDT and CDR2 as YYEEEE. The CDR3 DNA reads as TGTGCCAGCAGCTTGTTCCGGGGGGCGAGCAATCAGCCCCAGCATTTT. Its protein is CASSLFRGASNQPQHF. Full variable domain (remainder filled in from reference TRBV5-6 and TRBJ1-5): DAGVTQSPTHLIKTRGQQVTLRCSPKSGHDTVSWYQQALGQGPQFIFQYYEEEERQRGNFPDRFSGHQFPNYSSELNVNALLLGDSALYLCASSLFRGASNQPQHFGDGTRLSIL.

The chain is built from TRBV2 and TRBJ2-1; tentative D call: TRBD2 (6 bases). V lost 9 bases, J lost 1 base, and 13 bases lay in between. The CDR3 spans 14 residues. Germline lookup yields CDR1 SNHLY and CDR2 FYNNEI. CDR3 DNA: TGTGCCAGACAAGCGGGCGTGTCCTACAATGAGCAGTTCTTC. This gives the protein CARQAGVSYNEQFF.

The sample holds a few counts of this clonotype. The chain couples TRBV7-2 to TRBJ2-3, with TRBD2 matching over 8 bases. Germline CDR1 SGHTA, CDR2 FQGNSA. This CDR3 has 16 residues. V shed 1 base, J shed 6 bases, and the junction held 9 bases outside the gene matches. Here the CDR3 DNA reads TGTGCCAGCAGCTTAGGGATAAGCGGGAGAAGGGATACGCAGTATTTT. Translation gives CASSLGISGRRDTQYF.

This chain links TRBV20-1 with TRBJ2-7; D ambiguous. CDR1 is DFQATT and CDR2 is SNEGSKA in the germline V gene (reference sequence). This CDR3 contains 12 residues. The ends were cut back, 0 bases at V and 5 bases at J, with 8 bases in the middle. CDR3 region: CSARDTVNEQYF. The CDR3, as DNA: TGCAGTGCTAGAGATACCGTTAACGAGCAGTACTTC.

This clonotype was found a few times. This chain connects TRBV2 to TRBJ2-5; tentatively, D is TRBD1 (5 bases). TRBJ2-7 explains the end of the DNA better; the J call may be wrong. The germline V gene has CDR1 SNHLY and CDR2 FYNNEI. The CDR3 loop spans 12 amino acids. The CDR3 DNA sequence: TGTGCCAGCATGGCAGGGCCCTACGAGCAGTACTTC. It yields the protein CASMAGPYEQYF.

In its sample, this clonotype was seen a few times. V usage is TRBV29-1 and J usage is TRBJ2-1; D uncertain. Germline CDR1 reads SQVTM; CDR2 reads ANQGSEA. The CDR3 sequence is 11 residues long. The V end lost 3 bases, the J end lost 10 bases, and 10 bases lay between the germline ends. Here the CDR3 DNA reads TGCAGCGTTGATGAGGCCACCGAGCAGTTCTTC. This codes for CSVDEATEQFF.

CDR3 amino acids: CSASTGLRNQPQHF. The CDR3 DNA sequence: TGCAGTGCTTCTACAGGGCTGAGAAATCAGCCCCAGCATTTT. V usage is TRBV20-1 and J usage is TRBJ1-5, with D perhaps matching TRBD1 (6 bases). CDR3 length: 14 residues. Looked up from germline, CDR1 is DFQATT and CDR2 is SNEGSKA (reference sequence). V was pared by 5 bases and J by 4 bases, with 15 bases between.

Written as DNA, the CDR3 is TGTGCCAGCAGCTCAGGGGGAGCGCGCGTGGAGACCCAGTACTTC. It is translated as CASSSGGARVETQYF. The V and J genes are TRBV9 and TRBJ2-5; 7 positions agree with TRBD1. V trimming: 4 bases; J trimming: 5 bases; junction bases outside the gene matches: 11. This CDR3 region has 15 residues. The germline CDR1 and CDR2 sequences are SGDLS and YYNGEE. The entire variable domain, with the rest obtained from reference TRBV9 and TRBJ2-5, is as follows: DSGVTQTPKHLITATGQRVTLRCSPRSGDLSVYWYQQSLDQGLQFLIQYYNGEERAKGNILERFSAQQFPDLHSELNLSSLELGDSALYFCASSSGGARVETQYFGPGTRLLVL.

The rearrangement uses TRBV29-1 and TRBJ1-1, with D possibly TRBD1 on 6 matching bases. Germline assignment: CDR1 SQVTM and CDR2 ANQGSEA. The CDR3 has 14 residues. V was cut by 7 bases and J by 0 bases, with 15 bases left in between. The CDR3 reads CSGQRTAMNTEAFF. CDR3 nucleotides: TGCAGCGGCCAGAGGACAGCCATGAACACTGAAGCTTTCTTT.

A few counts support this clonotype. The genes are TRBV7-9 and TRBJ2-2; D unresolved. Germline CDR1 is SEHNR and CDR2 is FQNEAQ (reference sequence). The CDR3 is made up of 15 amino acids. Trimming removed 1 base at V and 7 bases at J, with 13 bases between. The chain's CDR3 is CASSLVPRGDGELFF. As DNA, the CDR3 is TGTGCCAGCAGCTTAGTCCCCCGCGGCGACGGGGAGCTGTTTTTT.

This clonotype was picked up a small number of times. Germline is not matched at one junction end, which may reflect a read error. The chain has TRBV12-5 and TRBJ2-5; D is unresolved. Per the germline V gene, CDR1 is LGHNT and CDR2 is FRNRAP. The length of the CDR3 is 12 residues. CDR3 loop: CASVGQEETQYF. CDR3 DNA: TGTGCTAGTGTAGGCCAGGAAGAGACTCAGTACTTC.

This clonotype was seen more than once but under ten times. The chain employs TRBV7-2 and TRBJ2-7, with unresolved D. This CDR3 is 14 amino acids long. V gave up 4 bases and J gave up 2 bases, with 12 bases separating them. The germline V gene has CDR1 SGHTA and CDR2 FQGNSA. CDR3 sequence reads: CASSSPGRTYEQYF. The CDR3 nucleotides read TGTGCCAGCAGCTCTCCAGGACGCACCTACGAGCAGTACTTC.

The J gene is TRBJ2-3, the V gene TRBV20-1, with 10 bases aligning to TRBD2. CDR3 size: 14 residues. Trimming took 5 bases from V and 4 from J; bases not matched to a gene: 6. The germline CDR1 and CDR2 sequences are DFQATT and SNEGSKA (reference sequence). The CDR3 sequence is CSAFVAGGPDTQYF. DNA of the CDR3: TGCAGTGCTTTCGTAGCGGGGGGCCCAGATACGCAGTATTTT.

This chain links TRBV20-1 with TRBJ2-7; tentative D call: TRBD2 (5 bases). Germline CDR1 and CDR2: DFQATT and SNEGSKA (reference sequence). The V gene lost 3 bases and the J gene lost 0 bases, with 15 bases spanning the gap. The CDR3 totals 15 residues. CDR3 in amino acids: CSASPGLTPSYEQYF. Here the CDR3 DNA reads TGCAGTGCTAGTCCCGGACTGACCCCCTCCTACGAGCAGTACTTC.

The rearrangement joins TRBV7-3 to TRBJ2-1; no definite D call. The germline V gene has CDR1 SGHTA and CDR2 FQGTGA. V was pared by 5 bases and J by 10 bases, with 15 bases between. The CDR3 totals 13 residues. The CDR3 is CASSLDLLREQFF. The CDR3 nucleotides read TGTGCCAGCAGCCTAGATCTCCTCCGGGAGCAGTTCTTC.

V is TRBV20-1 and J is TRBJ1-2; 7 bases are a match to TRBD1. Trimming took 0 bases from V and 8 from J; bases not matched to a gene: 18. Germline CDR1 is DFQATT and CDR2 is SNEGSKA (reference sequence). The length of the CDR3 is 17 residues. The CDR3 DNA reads TGCAGTGCTAGAGATCGCCGACAGGGAGGTTCTTTGCAGGGCTACACCTTC. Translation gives CSARDRRQGGSLQGYTF.

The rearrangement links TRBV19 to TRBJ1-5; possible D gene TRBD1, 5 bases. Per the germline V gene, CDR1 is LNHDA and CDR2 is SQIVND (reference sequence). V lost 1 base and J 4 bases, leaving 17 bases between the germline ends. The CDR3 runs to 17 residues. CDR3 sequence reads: CASSIAFRGPTNQPQHF. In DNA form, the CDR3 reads TGTGCCAGTAGTATAGCCTTCCGGGGCCCAACTAATCAGCCCCAGCATTTT.

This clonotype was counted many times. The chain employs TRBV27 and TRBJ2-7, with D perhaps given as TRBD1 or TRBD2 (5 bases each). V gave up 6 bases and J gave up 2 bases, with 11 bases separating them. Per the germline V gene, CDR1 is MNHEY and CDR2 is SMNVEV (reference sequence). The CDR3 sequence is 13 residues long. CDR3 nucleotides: TGTGCCAGCAGGAGGGACGGACCCTACGAGCAGTACTTC. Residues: CASRRDGPYEQYF.

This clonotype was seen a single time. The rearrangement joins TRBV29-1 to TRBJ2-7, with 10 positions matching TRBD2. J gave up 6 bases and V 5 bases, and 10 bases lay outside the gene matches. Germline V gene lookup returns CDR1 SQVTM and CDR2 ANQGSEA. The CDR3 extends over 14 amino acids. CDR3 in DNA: TGCAGCGTTCACATCAGCGGGAGGGCCCGCGAGCAGTACTTC. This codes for CSVHISGRAREQYF.

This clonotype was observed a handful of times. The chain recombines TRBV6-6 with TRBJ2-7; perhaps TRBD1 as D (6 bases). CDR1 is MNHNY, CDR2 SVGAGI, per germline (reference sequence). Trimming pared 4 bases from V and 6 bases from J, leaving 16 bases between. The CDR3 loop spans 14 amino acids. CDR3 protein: CASSSDQGKGEQYF. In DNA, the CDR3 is TGTGCCAGCAGTTCCGATCAGGGGAAGGGCGAGCAGTACTTC.

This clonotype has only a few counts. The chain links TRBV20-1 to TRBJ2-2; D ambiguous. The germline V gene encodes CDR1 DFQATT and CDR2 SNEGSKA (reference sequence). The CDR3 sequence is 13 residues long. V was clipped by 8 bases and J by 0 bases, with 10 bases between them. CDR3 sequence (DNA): TGCAGTCTGGCGGCACCGAACACCGGGGAGCTGTTTTTT. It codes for CSLAAPNTGELFF.

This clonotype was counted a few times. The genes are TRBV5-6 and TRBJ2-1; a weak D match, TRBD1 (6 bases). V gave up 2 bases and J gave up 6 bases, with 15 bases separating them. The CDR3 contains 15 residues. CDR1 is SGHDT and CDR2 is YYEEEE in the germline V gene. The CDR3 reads CASSFPDRQANEQFF. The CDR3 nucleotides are TGTGCCAGCAGCTTCCCGGACAGACAAGCCAATGAGCAGTTCTTC.

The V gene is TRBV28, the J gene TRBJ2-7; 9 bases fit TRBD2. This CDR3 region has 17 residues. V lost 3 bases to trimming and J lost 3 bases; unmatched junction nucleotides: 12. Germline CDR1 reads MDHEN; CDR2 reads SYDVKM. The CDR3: CASSFLASGMFNYEQYF. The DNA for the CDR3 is TGTGCCAGCAGTTTTTTGGCTAGCGGGATGTTTAACTACGAGCAGTACTTC.

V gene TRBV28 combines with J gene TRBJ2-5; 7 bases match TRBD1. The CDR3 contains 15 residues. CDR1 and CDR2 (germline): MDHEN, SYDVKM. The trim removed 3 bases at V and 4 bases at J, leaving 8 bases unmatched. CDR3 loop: CASSFLVGGAETQYF. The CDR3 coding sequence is TGTGCCAGCAGTTTTCTTGTAGGGGGCGCAGAGACCCAGTACTTC.

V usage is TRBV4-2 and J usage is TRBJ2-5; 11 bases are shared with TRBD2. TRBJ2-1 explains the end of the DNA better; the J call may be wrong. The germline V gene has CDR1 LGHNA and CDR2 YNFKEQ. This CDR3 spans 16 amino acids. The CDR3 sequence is CASSQVAGGLENEQFF. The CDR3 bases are TGTGCCAGCAGCCAGGTAGCGGGGGGGCTGGAAAATGAGCAGTTCTTC.

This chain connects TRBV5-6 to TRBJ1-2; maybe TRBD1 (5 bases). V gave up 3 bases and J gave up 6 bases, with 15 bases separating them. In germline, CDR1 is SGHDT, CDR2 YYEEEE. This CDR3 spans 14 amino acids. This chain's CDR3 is CASSSGVAGHGYTF. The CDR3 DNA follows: TGTGCCAGCAGCTCGGGGGTGGCGGGCCATGGCTACACCTTC.